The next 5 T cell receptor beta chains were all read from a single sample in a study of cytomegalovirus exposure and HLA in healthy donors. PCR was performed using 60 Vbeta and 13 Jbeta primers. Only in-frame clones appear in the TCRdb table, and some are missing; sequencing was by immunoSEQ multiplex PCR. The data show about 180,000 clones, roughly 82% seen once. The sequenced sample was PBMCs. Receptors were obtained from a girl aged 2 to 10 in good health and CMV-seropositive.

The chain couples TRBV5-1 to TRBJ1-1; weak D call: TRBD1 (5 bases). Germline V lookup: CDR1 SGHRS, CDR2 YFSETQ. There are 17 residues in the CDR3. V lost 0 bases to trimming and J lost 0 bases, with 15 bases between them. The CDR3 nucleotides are TGCGCCAGCAGCTTGGAAGCCCCACAGGACATGAACACTGAAGCTTTCTTT. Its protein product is CASSLEAPQDMNTEAFF.

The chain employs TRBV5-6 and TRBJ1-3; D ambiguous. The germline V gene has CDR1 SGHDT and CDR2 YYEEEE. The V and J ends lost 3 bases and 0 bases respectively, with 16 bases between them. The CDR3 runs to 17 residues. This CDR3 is CASSWRVAITSGNTIYF. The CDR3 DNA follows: TGTGCCAGCAGCTGGAGGGTTGCGATCACCTCTGGAAACACCATATATTTT. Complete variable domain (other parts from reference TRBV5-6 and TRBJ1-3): DAGVTQSPTHLIKTRGQQVTLRCSPKSGHDTVSWYQQALGQGPQFIFQYYEEEERQRGNFPDRFSGHQFPNYSSELNVNALLLGDSALYLCASSWRVAITSGNTIYFGEGSWLTVV.

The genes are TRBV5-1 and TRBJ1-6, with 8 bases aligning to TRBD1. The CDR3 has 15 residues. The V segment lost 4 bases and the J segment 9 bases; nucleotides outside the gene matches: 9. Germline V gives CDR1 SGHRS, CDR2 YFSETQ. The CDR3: CASSHIGQGRSPLHF. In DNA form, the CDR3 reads TGCGCCAGCAGCCATATCGGACAGGGACGTTCACCCCTCCACTTT.

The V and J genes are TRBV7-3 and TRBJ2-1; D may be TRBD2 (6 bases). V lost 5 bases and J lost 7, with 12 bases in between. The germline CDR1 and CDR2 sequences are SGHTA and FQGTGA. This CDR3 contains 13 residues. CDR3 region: CASSGGLLNEQFF. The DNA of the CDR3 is TGTGCCAGCAGCGGGGGACTCCTTAATGAGCAGTTCTTC.

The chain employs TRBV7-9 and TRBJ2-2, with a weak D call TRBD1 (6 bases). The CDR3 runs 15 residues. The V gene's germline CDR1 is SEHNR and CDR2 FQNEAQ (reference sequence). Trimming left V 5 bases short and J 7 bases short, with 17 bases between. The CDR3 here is CASSDRQAEYGELFF. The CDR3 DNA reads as TGTGCCAGCAGCGACAGACAGGCGGAGTACGGGGAGCTGTTTTTT.